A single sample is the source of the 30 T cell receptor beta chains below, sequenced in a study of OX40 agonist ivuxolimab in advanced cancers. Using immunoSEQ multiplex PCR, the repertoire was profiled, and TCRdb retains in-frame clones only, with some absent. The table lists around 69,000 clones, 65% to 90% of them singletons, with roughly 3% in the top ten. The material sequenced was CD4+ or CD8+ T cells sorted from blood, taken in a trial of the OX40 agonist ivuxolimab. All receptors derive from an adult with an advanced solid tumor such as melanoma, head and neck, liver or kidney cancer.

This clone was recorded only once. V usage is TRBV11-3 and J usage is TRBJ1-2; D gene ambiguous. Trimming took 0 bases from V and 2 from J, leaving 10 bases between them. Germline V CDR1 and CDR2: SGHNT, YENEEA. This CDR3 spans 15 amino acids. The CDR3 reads CASSLDGDQNYGYTF. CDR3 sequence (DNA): TGTGCCAGCAGCTTAGACGGTGACCAGAACTATGGCTACACCTTC.

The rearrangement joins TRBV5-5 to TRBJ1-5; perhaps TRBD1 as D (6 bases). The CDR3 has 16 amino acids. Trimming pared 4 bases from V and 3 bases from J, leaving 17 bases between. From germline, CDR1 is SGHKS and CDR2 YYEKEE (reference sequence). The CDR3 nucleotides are TGTGCCAGCAGCGTCATGCCTCGGGACAACAATCAGCCCCAGCATTTT. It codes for CASSVMPRDNNQPQHF.

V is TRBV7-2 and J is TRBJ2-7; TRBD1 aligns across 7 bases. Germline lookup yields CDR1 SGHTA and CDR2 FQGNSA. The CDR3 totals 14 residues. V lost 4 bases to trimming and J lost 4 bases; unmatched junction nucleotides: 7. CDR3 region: CASSSRQGLYEQYF. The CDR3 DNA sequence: TGTGCCAGCAGCTCGAGACAGGGCTTGTACGAGCAGTACTTC.

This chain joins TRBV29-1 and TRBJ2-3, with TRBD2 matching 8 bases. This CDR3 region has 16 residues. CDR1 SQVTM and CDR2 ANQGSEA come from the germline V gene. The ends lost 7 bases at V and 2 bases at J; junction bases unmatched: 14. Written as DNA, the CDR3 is TGCAGCGGGGGCCCGCCGGCGGGGGGCCTCACAGATACGCAGTATTTT. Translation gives CSGGPPAGGLTDTQYF.

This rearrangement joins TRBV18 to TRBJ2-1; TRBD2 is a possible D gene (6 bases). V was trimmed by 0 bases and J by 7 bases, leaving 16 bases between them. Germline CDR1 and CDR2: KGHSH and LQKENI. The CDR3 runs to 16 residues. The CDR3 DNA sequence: TGTGCCAGCTCACCACCGGAGGACGGTGGGGGGAATGAGCAGTTCTTC. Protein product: CASSPPEDGGGNEQFF.

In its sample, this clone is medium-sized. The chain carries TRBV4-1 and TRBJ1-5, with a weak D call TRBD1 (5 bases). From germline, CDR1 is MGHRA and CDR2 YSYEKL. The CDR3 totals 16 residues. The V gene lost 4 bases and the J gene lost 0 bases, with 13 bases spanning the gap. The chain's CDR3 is CASSPLGVDSNQPQHF. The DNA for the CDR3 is TGCGCCAGCAGCCCCCTGGGGGTAGATAGCAATCAGCCCCAGCATTTT.

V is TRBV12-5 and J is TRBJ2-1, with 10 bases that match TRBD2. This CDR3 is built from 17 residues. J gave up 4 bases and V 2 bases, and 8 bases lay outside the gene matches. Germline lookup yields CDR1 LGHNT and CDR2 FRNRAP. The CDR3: CASGLIYTSGVYNEQFF. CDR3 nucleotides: TGTGCTAGTGGTTTGATTTACACTAGCGGGGTTTACAATGAGCAGTTCTTC.

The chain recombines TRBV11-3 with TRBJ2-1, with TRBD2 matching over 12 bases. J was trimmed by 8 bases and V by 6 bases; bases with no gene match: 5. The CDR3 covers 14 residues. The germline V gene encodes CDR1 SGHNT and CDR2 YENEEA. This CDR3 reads CASRLAGGPHEQFF. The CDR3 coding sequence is TGTGCCAGCAGACTAGCGGGAGGTCCCCATGAGCAGTTCTTC. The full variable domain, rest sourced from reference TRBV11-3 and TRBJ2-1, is EAGVVQSPRYKIIEKKQPVAFWCNPISGHNTLYWYLQNLGQGPELLIRYENEEAVDDSQLPKDRFSAERLKGVDSTLKIQPAELGDSAVYLCASRLAGGPHEQFFGPGTRLTVL.

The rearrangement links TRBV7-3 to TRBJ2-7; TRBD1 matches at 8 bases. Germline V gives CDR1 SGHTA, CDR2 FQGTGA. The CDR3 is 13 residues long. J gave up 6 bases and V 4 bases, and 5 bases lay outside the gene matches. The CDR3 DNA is TGTGCCAGCAGCTCTCGACAGGGGAGCGAGCAGTACTTC. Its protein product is CASSSRQGSEQYF.

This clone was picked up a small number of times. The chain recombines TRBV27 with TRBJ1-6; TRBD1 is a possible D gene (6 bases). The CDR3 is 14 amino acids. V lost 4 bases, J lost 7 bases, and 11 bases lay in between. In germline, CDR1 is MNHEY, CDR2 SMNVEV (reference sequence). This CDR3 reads CASSSTGINSPLHF. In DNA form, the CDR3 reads TGTGCCAGCAGTTCCACAGGGATAAATTCACCCCTCCACTTT.

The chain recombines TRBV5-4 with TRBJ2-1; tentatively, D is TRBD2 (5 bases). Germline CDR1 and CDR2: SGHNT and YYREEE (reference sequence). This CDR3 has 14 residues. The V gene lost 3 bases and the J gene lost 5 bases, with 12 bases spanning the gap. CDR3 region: CASSSLGFHNEQFF. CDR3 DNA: TGTGCCAGCAGCTCACTAGGGTTCCACAATGAGCAGTTCTTC.

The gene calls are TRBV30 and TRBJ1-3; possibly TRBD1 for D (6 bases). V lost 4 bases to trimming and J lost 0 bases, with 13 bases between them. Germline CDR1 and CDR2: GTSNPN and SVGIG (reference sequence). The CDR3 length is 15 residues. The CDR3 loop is CAWTLQGVSGNTIYF. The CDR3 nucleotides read TGTGCCTGGACCTTACAGGGCGTCTCTGGAAACACCATATATTTT.

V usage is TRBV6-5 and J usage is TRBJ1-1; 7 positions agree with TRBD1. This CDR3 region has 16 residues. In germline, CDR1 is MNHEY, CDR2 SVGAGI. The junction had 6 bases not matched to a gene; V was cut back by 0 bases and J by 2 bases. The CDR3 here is CASSYSNKGANTEAFF. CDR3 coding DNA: TGTGCCAGCAGTTACTCGAACAAGGGGGCAAACACTGAAGCTTTCTTT.

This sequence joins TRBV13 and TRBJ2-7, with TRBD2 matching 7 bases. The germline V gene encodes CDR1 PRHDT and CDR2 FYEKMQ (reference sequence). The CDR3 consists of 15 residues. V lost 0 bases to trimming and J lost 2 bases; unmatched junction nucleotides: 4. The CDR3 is CASSLGGLAAYEQYF. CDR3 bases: TGTGCCAGCAGCTTAGGTGGCCTAGCGGCCTACGAGCAGTACTTC. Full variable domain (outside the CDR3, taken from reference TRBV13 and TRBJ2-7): AAGVIQSPRHLIKEKRETATLKCYPIPRHDTVYWYQQGPGQDPQFLISFYEKMQSDKGSIPDRFSAQQFSDYHSELNMSSLELGDSALYFCASSLGGLAAYEQYFGPGTRLTVT.

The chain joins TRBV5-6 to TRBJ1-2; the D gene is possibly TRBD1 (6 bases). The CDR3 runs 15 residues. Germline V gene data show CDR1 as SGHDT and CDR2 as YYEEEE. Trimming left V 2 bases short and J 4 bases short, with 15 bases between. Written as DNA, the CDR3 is TGTGCCAGCAGCTTCCCTATGACAGGCGGCTATGGCTACACCTTC. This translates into CASSFPMTGGYGYTF.

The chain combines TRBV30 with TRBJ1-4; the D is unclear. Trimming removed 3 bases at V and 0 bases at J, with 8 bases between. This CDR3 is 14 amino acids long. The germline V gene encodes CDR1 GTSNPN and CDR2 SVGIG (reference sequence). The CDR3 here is CAWRRQATNEKLFF. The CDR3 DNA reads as TGTGCCTGGAGGCGCCAAGCAACTAATGAAAAACTGTTTTTT.

CDR3: CASSSPYAGGPTGELFF. The CDR3 DNA is TGTGCCAGCAGCTCCCCCTATGCGGGGGGGCCGACCGGGGAGCTGTTTTTT. J is TRBJ2-2 and V is TRBV5-6; 9 nucleotides line up with TRBD2. CDR1 is SGHDT, CDR2 YYEEEE, per germline. There are 17 residues in the CDR3. The ends lost 3 bases at V and 5 bases at J; junction bases unmatched: 11.

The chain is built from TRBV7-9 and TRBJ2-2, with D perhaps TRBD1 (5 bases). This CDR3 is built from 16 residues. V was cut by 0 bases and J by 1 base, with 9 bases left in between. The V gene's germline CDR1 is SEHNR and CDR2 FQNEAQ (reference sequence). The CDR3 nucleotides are TGTGCCAGCAGCTTAGCCTCAGGGAAGAACACCGGGGAGCTGTTTTTT. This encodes CASSLASGKNTGELFF.

The CDR3 protein is CAISESLYNGYTF. CDR3 in DNA: TGTGCCATCAGTGAGTCTCTATATAATGGCTACACCTTC. The gene calls are TRBV10-3 and TRBJ1-2; D unclear. Germline V gene lookup returns CDR1 ENHRY and CDR2 SYGVKD. Trimming left V 0 bases short and J 6 bases short, with 8 bases between. The CDR3 is 13 amino acids.

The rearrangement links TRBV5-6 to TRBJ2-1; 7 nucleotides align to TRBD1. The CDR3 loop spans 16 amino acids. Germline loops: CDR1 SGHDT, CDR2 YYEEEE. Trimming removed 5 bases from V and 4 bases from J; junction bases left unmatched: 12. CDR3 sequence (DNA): TGTGCCAGCAGGTTAGACTTCGGGACAGAATACAATGAGCAGTTCTTC. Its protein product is CASRLDFGTEYNEQFF.

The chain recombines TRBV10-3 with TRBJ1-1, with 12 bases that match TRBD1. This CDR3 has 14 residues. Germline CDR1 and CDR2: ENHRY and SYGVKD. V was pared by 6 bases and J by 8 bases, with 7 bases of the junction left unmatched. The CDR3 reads CAIRAGTGGEEAFF. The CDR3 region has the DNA TGTGCCATCAGGGCCGGGACAGGGGGCGAGGAAGCTTTCTTT.

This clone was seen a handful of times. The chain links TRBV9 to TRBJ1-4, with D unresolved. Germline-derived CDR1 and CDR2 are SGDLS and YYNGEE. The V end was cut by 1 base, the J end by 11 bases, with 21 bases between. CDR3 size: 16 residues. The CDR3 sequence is CASSVPPRPAVGKLFF. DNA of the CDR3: TGTGCCAGCAGCGTACCTCCGAGACCCGCAGTAGGGAAACTGTTTTTT.

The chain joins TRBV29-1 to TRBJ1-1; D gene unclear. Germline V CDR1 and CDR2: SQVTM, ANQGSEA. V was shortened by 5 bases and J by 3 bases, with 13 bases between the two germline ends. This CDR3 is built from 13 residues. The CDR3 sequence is CSVRRGSYTEAFF. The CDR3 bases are TGCAGCGTTCGTCGGGGAAGCTACACTGAAGCTTTCTTT. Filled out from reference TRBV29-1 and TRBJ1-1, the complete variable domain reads SAVISQKPSRDICQRGTSLTIQCQVDSQVTMMFWYRQQPGQSLTLIATANQGSEATYESGFVIDKFPISRPNLTFSTLTVSNMSPEDSSIYLCSVRRGSYTEAFFGQGTRLTVV.

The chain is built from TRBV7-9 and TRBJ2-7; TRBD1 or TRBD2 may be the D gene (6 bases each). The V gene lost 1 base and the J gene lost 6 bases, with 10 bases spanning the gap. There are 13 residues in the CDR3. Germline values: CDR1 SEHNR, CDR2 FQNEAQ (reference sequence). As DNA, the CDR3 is TGTGCCAGCAGCTTAGGGGGGGCCGGCGAGCAGTACTTC. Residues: CASSLGGAGEQYF.

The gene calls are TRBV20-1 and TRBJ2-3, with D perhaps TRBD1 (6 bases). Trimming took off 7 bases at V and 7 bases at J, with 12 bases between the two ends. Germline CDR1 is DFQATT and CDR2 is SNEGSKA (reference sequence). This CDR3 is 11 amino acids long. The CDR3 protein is CSVRTDNTQYF. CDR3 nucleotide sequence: TGCAGTGTAAGGACAGACAATACGCAGTATTTT.

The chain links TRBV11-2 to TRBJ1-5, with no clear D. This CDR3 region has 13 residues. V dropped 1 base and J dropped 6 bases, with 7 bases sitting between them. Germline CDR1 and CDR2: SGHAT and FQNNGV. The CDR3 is CASSLGSGQPQHF. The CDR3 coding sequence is TGTGCCAGCAGCTTAGGGTCTGGTCAGCCCCAGCATTTT.

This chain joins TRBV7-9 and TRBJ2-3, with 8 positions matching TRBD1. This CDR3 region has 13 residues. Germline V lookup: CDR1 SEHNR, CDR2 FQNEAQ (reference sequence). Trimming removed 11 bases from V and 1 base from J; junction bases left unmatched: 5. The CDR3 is CARQGSGTDTQYF. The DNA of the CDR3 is TGTGCCCGACAGGGGTCTGGCACAGATACGCAGTATTTT.

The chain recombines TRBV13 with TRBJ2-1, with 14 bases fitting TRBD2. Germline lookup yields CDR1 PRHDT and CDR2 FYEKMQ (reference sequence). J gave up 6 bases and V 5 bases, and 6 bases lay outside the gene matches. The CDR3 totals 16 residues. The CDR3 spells CASSPHGLAGGNEQFF. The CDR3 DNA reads TGTGCCAGCAGCCCCCACGGACTAGCGGGGGGCAATGAGCAGTTCTTC.

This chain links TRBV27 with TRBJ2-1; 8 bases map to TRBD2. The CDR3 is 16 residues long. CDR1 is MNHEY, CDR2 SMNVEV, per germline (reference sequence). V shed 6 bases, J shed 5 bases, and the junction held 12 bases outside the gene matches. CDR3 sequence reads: CASRTPRGGANNEQFF. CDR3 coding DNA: TGTGCCAGCAGAACCCCCCGGGGGGGGGCCAACAATGAGCAGTTCTTC.

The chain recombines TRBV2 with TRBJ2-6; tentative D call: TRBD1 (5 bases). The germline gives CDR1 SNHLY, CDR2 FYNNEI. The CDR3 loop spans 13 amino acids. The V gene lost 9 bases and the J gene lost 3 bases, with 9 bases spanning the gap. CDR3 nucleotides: TGTGCCAGAACAGGAAGTGGGGCCAACGTCCTGACTTTC. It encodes CARTGSGANVLTF.